This T cell receptor beta chain was sequenced during a study of T cells in women clearing cervical HPV infection. About the study: Control women cleared a single incident HPV16 infection within 12 months.

Study observations and caveats: Each sample's T-cell count was unknown, possibly confounding richness. Controls had more TRBV6-7 (approximately 0.15%) than cases (roughly 0.11%).

The CDR3 is 13 amino acids. The ends were cut back, 0 bases at V and 5 bases at J, with 6 bases in the middle. Germline-derived CDR1 and CDR2 are SGDLS and YYNGEE. This clone ranks as medium-sized in terms of frequency. What it binds is not known. The read ends 3 residues shy of where the CDR3 ends; the end is completed using the germline J gene. immunoSEQ multiplex PCR used an average of around 1,200 ng genomic DNA. Assay: immunoSEQ multiplex PCR; the TCRdb copy retains only in-frame clones and omits some. This repertoire includes 30,000 to 40,000 clones. The gene calls are TRBV9 and TRBJ2-1; D is ambiguous. The TCR originated in a woman aged 18-70 years with a cervical HPV16 infection that either progressed to CIN3+ or cleared (not recorded which). The sequenced sample was blood buffy coat. The CDR3 here is CASSVGQNNEQFF. Incomplete CDR3 DNA: TGTGCCAGCAGCGTAGGCCAGAACAATGAG.